This T cell receptor (beta chain) stems from a study of T cell responses to AZD1222 COVID-19 vaccine. Study details: Analyses pooled second doses at about 4 or about 12 weeks. Overall study findings and caveats: Vaccination with two AZD1222 doses was followed by a rise in Spike-specific TCR breadth and depth. Targets within unmutated variant regions were reportedly found for nearly half of spike-specific TCRs. Seropositive status at baseline applied to only a handful of AZD1222 recipients.

Points on this clone: Its antigen remains unknown.

The CDR3 is 14 amino acids. The V gene's germline CDR1 is KGHDR and CDR2 SFDVKD. V was clipped by 2 bases and J by 6 bases, with 10 bases between them. TCRdb's table, derived via immunoSEQ multiplex PCR, lists solely in-frame clones and lacks some. The table records approximately 150,000 clones, nearly 90% of them present only once. The rearrangement joins TRBV24-1 to TRBJ2-4; weak D call: TRBD1 (6 bases). The receptor comes from an adult in good health. The sample here was peripheral blood, taken on day 0 of AZD1222 vaccination. CDR3 DNA sequence: TGTGCCACCAGTGATTCCCCCAGGGGAAACATTCAGTACTTC. It translates to CATSDSPRGNIQYF.